The subject of this entry is one T cell receptor beta chain. Per the original data handling: By means of reference gene primer amplification, nucleated cell counts were estimated. Sequencing was performed with immunoSEQ multiplex PCR; in TCRdb, only in-frame clones are kept and a portion is missing. That table supplies the V and J calls and clone size; D and trimming were determined from the DNA. This table holds approximately 40,000 clones, roughly nine tenths found once. This sample was included in a study of blood T cell repertoires in COVID-19. Looking at the study overall: Spain, Italy and the United States supplied samples that represented acute and convalescent COVID-19. The cDNA or gDNA used as material had been derived from T cells, B-cell-depleted T cells, or PBMCs.

The J segment lost 3 bases and the V segment lost 4 bases, leaving 7 bases of the junction unmatched. Per germline, CDR1 LGHDT and CDR2 YNNKEL (reference sequence). The length of the CDR3 is 16 residues. This chain connects TRBV3-1 (or the pseudogene TRBV3-2) to TRBJ2-1, with 9 nucleotides matching TRBD2. Sequencing input: peripheral blood. This receptor was taken from a human donor in a cohort sampled during active COVID-19. In nucleotides, the CDR3 is TGTGCCAGCAGCCGCCGGGGAGCGGGGGGCTACAATGAGCAGTTCTTC. Encoded protein: CASSRRGAGGYNEQFF.